The 28 T cell receptor beta chains in this list originate from one sample, sequenced in a study of T-cell reconstitution after alpha-beta-depleted transplantation in children. It was with unique molecular identifiers that the TCRbeta library was prepared. TCRdb processed the PCR reads anew with MiXCR; each CDR3 protein has one entry. The repertoire holds hundreds of thousands of distinct CDR3 sequences, with 16% as singletons. The sequencing here drew on PBMCs from the stem cell graft donor, taken from the stem cell graft. These receptors were obtained from a human donor who donated a stem cell graft to a child with acute myeloid leukemia.

This sequence joins TRBV4-3 and TRBJ2-2, with 8 nucleotides matching TRBD2. V was pared by 4 bases and J by 9 bases, with 7 bases of the junction left unmatched. From germline, CDR1 is LGHNA and CDR2 YSLEER. The CDR3 runs to 14 residues. CDR3 in amino acids: CASSPRAGARELFF. CDR3 coding DNA: TGCGCCAGCAGCCCTCGAGCGGGAGCTAGGGAGCTGTTTTTT.

Many counts were recorded for this clonotype. The rearrangement links TRBV7-2 to TRBJ1-2; D call uncertain. The CDR3 consists of 13 residues. Trimming pared 6 bases from V and 2 bases from J, leaving 10 bases between. Germline V CDR1 and CDR2: SGHTA, FQGNSA. The CDR3 DNA is TGTGCCAGCAGGGTGGGCAGGAACTATGGCTACACCTTC. It translates to CASRVGRNYGYTF.

To note about this clonotype: This may come from a read error, since a much larger clone is one base off. The chain links TRBV29-1 to TRBJ2-7, with 7 bases matching TRBD2. Germline values: CDR1 SQVTM, CDR2 ANQGSEA. This CDR3 comprises 13 residues. The CDR3, as DNA: TGCAGCGCCGCCGGGGGGAGAGATTACGACCAGTACTTC. It codes for CSAAGGRDYDQYF.

For the CDR3, the DNA is TGTGCCAGTACTACTAGCGGGGGCTACAATGAGCAGTTCTTC. Translated, it gives CASTTSGGYNEQFF. V is TRBV2 and J is TRBJ2-1, with TRBD2 matching 11 bases. Germline CDR1 is SNHLY and CDR2 is FYNNEI. This CDR3 is built from 14 residues. V lost 9 bases to trimming and J lost 3 bases; unmatched junction nucleotides: 4.

This clonotype was seen only a few times. The chain joins TRBV28 to TRBJ1-1, with D uncertain. The CDR3 spans 14 residues. Germline CDR1 is MDHEN and CDR2 is SYDVKM. The germline V and J ends were trimmed by 2 bases and 4 bases, with 11 bases remaining between them. The CDR3 bases are TGTGCCAGCAGTTTAATTCTTGGTAGCACTGAAGCTTTCTTT. This encodes CASSLILGSTEAFF.

This chain connects TRBV20-1 to TRBJ2-7, with 13 bases identical to TRBD2. The germline CDR1 and CDR2 sequences are DFQATT and SNEGSKA (reference sequence). The length of the CDR3 is 17 residues. J lost 0 bases, V lost 5 bases, and 10 bases had no gene match. Here the CDR3 reads CSALRTSGGPSSYEQYF. CDR3 coding DNA: TGCAGTGCTCTCCGGACTAGCGGGGGACCGAGCTCCTACGAGCAGTACTTC.

The V and J genes are TRBV5-1 and TRBJ2-5; 12 nucleotides match TRBD2. The germline CDR1 and CDR2 sequences are SGHRS and YFSETQ. This CDR3 has 15 amino acids. The junction had 5 bases not matched to a gene; V was cut back by 7 bases and J by 1 base. In nucleotides, the CDR3 is TGCGCCAGCGCCAGACTAGCGGGGGTCCAAGAGACCCAGTACTTC. Its protein product is CASARLAGVQETQYF.

The rearrangement links TRBV14 to TRBJ2-3; 8 nucleotides match TRBD1. The CDR3 has 15 residues. The V and J ends lost 4 bases and 5 bases, in that order; junction bases with no gene match: 8. Germline V lookup: CDR1 SGHDN, CDR2 FVKESK. In DNA form, the CDR3 reads TGTGCCAGCAGCCGATCTCAGGGGGCGAGAGATACGCAGTATTTT. Residues: CASSRSQGARDTQYF.

The chain links TRBV28 to TRBJ2-7; 8 bases are a match to TRBD2. Germline trimming cut 8 bases from V and 2 bases from J; bases unmatched to any gene: 11. Germline V gene lookup returns CDR1 MDHEN and CDR2 SYDVKM. The CDR3 loop spans 15 amino acids. CDR3 coding DNA: TGTGCCAGCCGGGGCACGCGGGGGGCGACCTACGAGCAGTACTTC. It codes for CASRGTRGATYEQYF.

There are a few counts of this clonotype. J is TRBJ2-1 and V is TRBV5-1; D not resolved. The germline CDR1 and CDR2 sequences are SGHRS and YFSETQ. This CDR3 contains 15 residues. V was pared by 2 bases and J by 2 bases, with 11 bases between. In DNA, the CDR3 is TGCGCCAGCAGCTTTAGTAGGAGCACCTACAATGAGCAGTTCTTC. Protein sequence: CASSFSRSTYNEQFF.

This clonotype was recorded many times. The chain employs TRBV19 and TRBJ2-7, with 13 bases identical to TRBD2. This CDR3 contains 15 residues. CDR1 and CDR2 from the germline V gene are LNHDA and SQIVND (reference sequence). The trim removed 6 bases at V and 0 bases at J, leaving 2 bases unmatched. The CDR3, as DNA: TGTGCCAGTAGGGGACTAGCGGGGAGCTCCTACGAGCAGTACTTC. Protein product: CASRGLAGSSYEQYF.

This clonotype was detected many times. This sequence joins TRBV5-6 and TRBJ2-5; maybe TRBD2 (6 bases). The germline V gene encodes CDR1 SGHDT and CDR2 YYEEEE. V was clipped by 3 bases and J by 1 base, with 16 bases between them. There are 16 residues in the CDR3. The CDR3 region has the DNA TGTGCCAGCAGCTCGGAAGTGGGTAGCGGCCAAGAGACCCAGTACTTC. Protein: CASSSEVGSGQETQYF.

This rearrangement joins TRBV20-1 to TRBJ1-1, with D unclear. Trimming stripped 3 bases from V and 3 bases from J, with 17 bases between. CDR1 and CDR2 from the germline V gene are DFQATT and SNEGSKA (reference sequence). The CDR3 runs 15 residues. CDR3 sequence: CSARALGPEYTEAFF. CDR3 coding DNA: TGCAGTGCTAGGGCCCTCGGACCGGAGTACACTGAAGCTTTCTTT.

This clonotype was counted many times. The V gene is TRBV20-1, the J gene TRBJ2-3; 9 nucleotides agree with TRBD2. The CDR3 is made up of 15 amino acids. Germline V gene data show CDR1 as DFQATT and CDR2 as SNEGSKA (reference sequence). Trimming cost V 2 bases and J 2 bases; bases outside gene matches: 5. The CDR3 region has the DNA TGCAGTGCTAGAAGGAGCGGGGGGCTCACAGATACGCAGTATTTT. It specifies CSARRSGGLTDTQYF.

The rearrangement uses TRBV4-1 and TRBJ2-2; D uncertain. The germline CDR1 and CDR2 sequences are MGHRA and YSYEKL. The CDR3 has 13 amino acids. Trimming took 3 bases from V and 6 from J, leaving 8 bases between them. The CDR3 DNA follows: TGCGCCAGCAGCCAGGCGGATGCCGGGGAGCTGTTTTTT. Amino acid sequence: CASSQADAGELFF.

This clonotype was counted between two and nine times. V usage is TRBV6-1 and J usage is TRBJ1-1; D uncertain. CDR3 length equals 14 residues. Trimming pared 0 bases from V and 6 bases from J, leaving 11 bases between. Germline V gene lookup returns CDR1 MNHNS and CDR2 SASEGT. CDR3 sequence: CASSEAWGGAEAFF. The CDR3 DNA is TGTGCCAGCAGTGAAGCATGGGGTGGGGCTGAAGCTTTCTTT.

The CDR3, as DNA: TGTGCCAGCAGTTCGGGACAGTTCTACGAGCAGCACGTC. Translated: CASSSGQFYEQHV. This chain joins TRBV28 and TRBJ2-7; 7 bases are shared with TRBD1. Germline V CDR1 and CDR2: MDHEN, SYDVKM. This CDR3 has 13 amino acids.

This clonotype was recorded many times. The chain recombines TRBV20-1 with TRBJ1-1; D gene uncertain. The length of the CDR3 is 13 residues. Germline V gene lookup returns CDR1 DFQATT and CDR2 SNEGSKA (reference sequence). V lost 6 bases and J lost 3, with 14 bases in between. CDR3 bases: TGCAGTGCCATAGACACACTGGACACTGAAGCTTTCTTT. Its protein product is CSAIDTLDTEAFF.

This chain links TRBV7-6 with TRBJ2-3; D not certain. CDR3 size: 16 residues. V lost 5 bases to trimming and J lost 2 bases, with 17 bases between them. Germline V lookup: CDR1 SGHVS, CDR2 FNYEAQ. In nucleotides, the CDR3 is TGTGCCAGCAGCCGAGAGACCTTCCTTATCACAGATACGCAGTATTTT. Translating gives CASSRETFLITDTQYF.

The J gene is TRBJ2-7, the V gene TRBV3-1; D possibly corresponds to TRBD1 (6 bases). Germline assignment: CDR1 LGHDT and CDR2 YNNKEL (reference sequence). This CDR3 has 15 amino acids. The germline V and J ends were trimmed by 1 base and 2 bases, with 12 bases remaining between them. The CDR3 here is CASSQVTGSPYEQYF. For the CDR3, the DNA is TGTGCCAGCAGCCAAGTAACAGGGTCCCCCTACGAGCAGTACTTC.

The chain has TRBV6-1 and TRBJ1-3, with D perhaps matching TRBD1 (5 bases). This CDR3 is 13 amino acids long. Looked up from germline, CDR1 is MNHNS and CDR2 is SASEGT. Trimming took 8 bases from V and 4 from J, leaving 12 bases between them. As DNA, the CDR3 is TGTGCCAGCCAGAGGGGTGCAGGAAACACCATATATTTT. Amino acids: CASQRGAGNTIYF.

This clonotype turned up a few times. The chain is built from TRBV7-9 and TRBJ2-5; D may correspond to TRBD1 or TRBD2 (5 bases each). V was pared by 6 bases and J by 5 bases, with 13 bases between. The CDR3 sequence is 13 residues long. The V gene's germline CDR1 is SEHNR and CDR2 FQNEAQ (reference sequence). The chain's CDR3 is CASRSGHSETQYF. The CDR3 coding sequence is TGTGCCAGCAGAAGCGGACACAGCGAGACCCAGTACTTC.

The rearrangement joins TRBV30 to TRBJ1-2, with D perhaps TRBD1 (5 bases). The CDR3 sequence is 15 residues long. V lost 5 bases and J lost 7, with 23 bases in between. The germline CDR1 and CDR2 sequences are GTSNPN and SVGIG (reference sequence). The DNA for the CDR3 is TGTGCCTGGCTTTATCAGAAGGGCAGGGAAAGTGGCTACACCTTC. This translates into CAWLYQKGRESGYTF.

This clonotype was seen more than once but under ten times. V usage is TRBV7-8 and J usage is TRBJ1-5; 11 bases align to TRBD1. Germline CDR1 reads SGHVS; CDR2 reads FQNEAQ. This CDR3 has 15 residues. J lost 7 bases, V lost 5 bases, and 7 bases had no gene match. The CDR3 region is CASSAGQGAHQPQHF. The CDR3 DNA is TGTGCCAGCAGCGCAGGACAGGGGGCTCACCAGCCCCAGCATTTT.

About this clonotype itself: At one of its ends the junction is not consistent with the germline gene, which may arise from a read error. This chain joins TRBV15 and TRBJ2-1, with D possibly TRBD2 on 6 matching bases. Germline-derived CDR1 and CDR2 are LNHNV and YYDKDF (reference sequence). This CDR3 contains 14 residues. The CDR3 region is CATGGTATYNEQFF. CDR3 DNA sequence: TGTGCCACCGGAGGGACCGCGACCTATAATGAGCAGTTCTTC.

This clonotype was observed a few times. The rearrangement joins TRBV5-1 to TRBJ2-5, with 10 bases matching TRBD2. CDR1 is SGHRS and CDR2 is YFSETQ in the germline V gene. V lost 4 bases, J lost 3 bases, and 6 bases stayed unmatched. The CDR3 loop spans 15 amino acids. DNA for the CDR3: TGCGCCAGCAGCCCAGGGACTAGCGATGAAGAGACCCAGTACTTC. This encodes CASSPGTSDEETQYF.

There are many counts of this clonotype. J is TRBJ1-4 and V is TRBV4-2; D is unclear. Germline V lookup: CDR1 LGHNA, CDR2 YNFKEQ. V dropped 0 bases and J dropped 4 bases, with 6 bases sitting between them. This CDR3 is 14 amino acids long. The CDR3 is CASSQDVLNEKLFF. Written as DNA, the CDR3 is TGTGCCAGCAGCCAAGATGTCCTTAATGAAAAACTGTTTTTT.

The V call is TRBV7-9, the J call TRBJ2-1, with 7 bases fitting TRBD1. This CDR3 has 15 amino acids. The germline gives CDR1 SEHNR, CDR2 FQNEAQ (reference sequence). V shed 1 base, J shed 3 bases, and the junction held 3 bases outside the gene matches. The CDR3 coding sequence is TGTGCCAGCAGCTTAGACAGGGGCCACTACAATGAGCAGTTCTTC. Its protein product is CASSLDRGHYNEQFF.